This T cell receptor (beta chain) was profiled in a study of siplizumab effects on memory and regulatory T cells. Overall study results and limits: Naive-or-memory phenotypes were unassignable for roughly 80-97% of proliferating CD4+ or CD8+ clones.

For this clone: Its antigen is still unknown.

The germline V gene has CDR1 SGDLS and CDR2 YYNGEE. The V end lost 3 bases, the J end lost 1 base, and 11 bases lay between the germline ends. CDR3 length: 14 residues. Assays captured 85,000 to 100,000 TCR templates per sample. Using immunoSEQ multiplex PCR, the repertoire was profiled, and TCRdb retains in-frame clones only, with some absent. The sample contains tens of thousands of clones, over 95% of which appear only once. Sequencing was performed on naive CD4+ T cells sorted from blood. The chain has TRBV9 and TRBJ2-7; possible D gene TRBD1, 5 bases. This TCR was sampled from a human donor in good health. The CDR3 protein is CASSETTASYEQYF. The DNA of the CDR3 is TGTGCCAGCAGCGAGACGACAGCATCCTACGAGCAGTACTTC. The variable domain in full, with the rest retrieved from reference TRBV9 and TRBJ2-7, is DSGVTQTPKHLITATGQRVTLRCSPRSGDLSVYWYQQSLDQGLQFLIQYYNGEERAKGNILERFSAQQFPDLHSELNLSSLELGDSALYFCASSETTASYEQYFGPGTRLTVT.